The 23 T cell receptor beta chains below all came from one sample that was sequenced in a study of T-cell memory formation after mild COVID-19. TCRdb re-derived calls from the 5' RACE reads in MiXCR, one entry per CDR3 protein. Altogether around 340,000 distinct CDR3 sequences are present, 14% being singletons, with the ten largest covering around 22%. What was sequenced was PBMCs or a T cell subset sorted from them (not recorded which). The receptors shown here come from a man younger than 35 who had mild COVID-19 (a few samples of this study predate the infection). Cell type and time point are not known.

The J gene is TRBJ2-1, the V gene TRBV7-9; D is unclear. The CDR3 is 13 residues long. Germline CDR1 and CDR2: SEHNR and FQNEAQ (reference sequence). V lost 5 bases to trimming and J lost 8 bases, with 13 bases between them. The CDR3 here is CASSPYGGDEQFF. The CDR3 DNA reads TGTGCCAGCAGCCCCTACGGCGGCGATGAGCAGTTCTTC.

The chain recombines TRBV28 with TRBJ2-7; a weak D match, TRBD1 (5 bases). The CDR3 sequence is 12 residues long. V was clipped by 9 bases and J by 3 bases, with 12 bases between them. Germline-derived CDR1 and CDR2 are MDHEN and SYDVKM. The CDR3, as DNA: TGTGCCAGTACGGCCCAGGGCTACGAGCAGTACGTC. Translated, it gives CASTAQGYEQYV.

This clonotype showed up just a few times. The chain employs TRBV9 and TRBJ2-3; TRBD1 matches at 9 bases. Trimming took 2 bases from V and 5 from J; bases not matched to a gene: 6. The CDR3 covers 15 residues. Germline loops: CDR1 SGDLS, CDR2 YYNGEE. CDR3 nucleotide sequence: TGTGCCAGCAGCGTCGGGACAGGGTTAATAGATACGCAGTATTTT. It yields the protein CASSVGTGLIDTQYF.

The table lists this clonotype with many counts. The chain uses TRBV5-1 and TRBJ2-7; D not certain. The CDR3 is 14 amino acids. V lost 0 bases and J lost 1, with 8 bases in between. Germline-derived CDR1 and CDR2 are SGHRS and YFSETQ. This chain's CDR3 is CASSLDSDSYEQYF. In DNA form, the CDR3 reads TGCGCCAGCAGCTTGGACAGCGATTCCTACGAGCAGTACTTC.

The rearrangement links TRBV7-3 to TRBJ2-7, with TRBD2 identical over 8 bases. Germline V gene data show CDR1 as SGHTA and CDR2 as FQGTGA. The CDR3 has 17 amino acids. V shed 1 base, J shed 0 bases, and the junction held 8 bases outside the gene matches. CDR3 sequence (DNA): TGTGCCAGCAGCTTAAGCGGAGCGGGGGCCGCCTCCTACGAGCAGTACTTC. It specifies CASSLSGAGAASYEQYF.

The V call is TRBV28, the J call TRBJ1-1; D is uncertain. V was cut by 2 bases and J by 7 bases, with 11 bases left in between. Looked up from germline, CDR1 is MDHEN and CDR2 is SYDVKM. The CDR3 runs 13 residues. DNA of the CDR3: TGTGCCAGCAGTTTAGTTGGGGAAGGTGAAGCTTTCTTT. Amino acids: CASSLVGEGEAFF.

The genes are TRBV6-5 and TRBJ2-2, with D possibly being TRBD1 (6 bases). Per the germline V gene, CDR1 is MNHEY and CDR2 is SVGAGI. The germline V and J ends were trimmed by 5 bases and 0 bases, with 16 bases remaining between them. The CDR3 consists of 17 residues. The CDR3 region has the DNA TGTGCCAGCAGTACCTCACTGGACAGCGCGAACACCGGGGAGCTGTTTTTT. Encoded protein: CASSTSLDSANTGELFF.

This clonotype has more than one count but fewer than ten. The CDR3 is CSVPMGGVETQYF. The CDR3 nucleotides are TGCAGCGTCCCCATGGGGGGGGTTGAGACCCAGTACTTC. V and J are TRBV29-1 and TRBJ2-5; 7 nucleotides match TRBD2. Germline values: CDR1 SQVTM, CDR2 ANQGSEA. Losses at the gene ends were 6 bases for V and 5 bases for J; bases not matched to a gene: 9. CDR3 length: 13 residues.

V and J are TRBV7-2 and TRBJ1-1, with a weak D call TRBD1 (5 bases). V lost 5 bases and J 1 base, leaving 11 bases between the germline ends. Germline V CDR1 and CDR2: SGHTA, FQGNSA. The CDR3 runs to 14 residues. CDR3 coding DNA: TGTGCCAGCAGCACCCTCCAGGGGAACACTGAAGCTTTCTTT. Translation: CASSTLQGNTEAFF.

The V call is TRBV7-9, the J call TRBJ2-5; 9 nucleotides line up with TRBD1. Germline V gives CDR1 SEHNR, CDR2 FQNEAQ (reference sequence). The J segment lost 5 bases and the V segment lost 5 bases, leaving 6 bases of the junction unmatched. The length of the CDR3 is 14 residues. As DNA, the CDR3 is TGTGCCAGCAGCATGACAGGGGGACACGAGACCCAGTACTTC. Translated: CASSMTGGHETQYF.

This clonotype was recorded at least ten times. This chain joins TRBV2 and TRBJ1-5; D is undetermined. V was shortened by 2 bases and J by 9 bases, with 14 bases between the two germline ends. The CDR3 covers 14 residues. Per germline, CDR1 SNHLY and CDR2 FYNNEI. This CDR3 is CASSENVSFRPQHF. DNA for the CDR3: TGTGCCAGCAGTGAAAATGTGAGCTTCCGGCCCCAGCATTTT. Combining the CDR3 with reference TRBV2 and TRBJ1-5 gives the whole variable domain EPEVTQTPSHQVTQMGQEVILRCVPISNHLYFYWYRQILGQKVEFLVSFYNNEISEKSEIFDDQFSVERPDGSNFTLKIRSTKLEDSAMYFCASSENVSFRPQHFGDGTRLSIL.

This clonotype turned up a few times. The V call is TRBV6-6, the J call TRBJ1-4; D is uncertain. V lost 3 bases, J lost 2 bases, and 7 bases lay in between. From germline, CDR1 is MNHNY and CDR2 SVGAGI (reference sequence). CDR3 length equals 14 residues. CDR3 in amino acids: CASSYGQTNEKLFF. As DNA, the CDR3 is TGTGCCAGCAGTTATGGGCAGACTAATGAAAAACTGTTTTTT.

J is TRBJ1-5 and V is TRBV7-3, with D unresolved. Trimming took off 6 bases at V and 12 bases at J, with 30 bases between the two ends. The CDR3 has 17 amino acids. In germline, CDR1 is SGHTA, CDR2 FQGTGA. Written as DNA, the CDR3 is TGTGCCAGCAGACCCATTCTTCGACACTCCCGTTGGTGTATCCAGCATTTT. Amino acid sequence: CASRPILRHSRWCIQHF.

As concerns this clonotype: This may stem from a read error, because a much larger clone lies one nucleotide away. The rearrangement links TRBV11-2 to TRBJ2-3, with 7 bases lining up with TRBD2. The germline V gene encodes CDR1 SGHAT and CDR2 FQNNGV. The trim removed 4 bases at V and 7 bases at J, leaving 2 bases unmatched. The CDR3 spans 12 residues. In DNA, the CDR3 is TGTGCCAGCAGCTCGGGGGGTTATACGCAGTATTTT. Translating gives CASSSGGYTQYF.

J is TRBJ1-1 and V is TRBV7-9; D uncertain. This CDR3 has 13 residues. Germline assignment: CDR1 SEHNR and CDR2 FQNEAQ (reference sequence). V shed 1 base and J shed 4 bases, with 7 bases lying between them. For the CDR3, the DNA is TGTGCCAGCAGCTTAGGCTGGGTCACTGAAGCTTTCTTT. It encodes CASSLGWVTEAFF.

This clonotype was detected a few times. The rearrangement joins TRBV5-1 to TRBJ1-6, with no clear D. Trimming took off 1 base at V and 7 bases at J, with 12 bases between the two ends. The CDR3 runs 15 residues. Germline values: CDR1 SGHRS, CDR2 YFSETQ. The CDR3, as DNA: TGCGCCAGCAGCTTGAGTGTGAGGCAAAATTCACCCCTCCACTTT. The encoded protein is CASSLSVRQNSPLHF.

This clonotype appeared a few times. This chain links TRBV24-1 with TRBJ2-7, with a weak D call TRBD2 (6 bases). The germline V and J ends were trimmed by 9 bases and 3 bases, with 23 bases remaining between them. Looked up from germline, CDR1 is KGHDR and CDR2 is SFDVKD. CDR3 length equals 16 residues. CDR3 in DNA: TGTGCCACCTCACCCAACACGCGGGGTAATATCTACGAGCAGTACTTC. It codes for CATSPNTRGNIYEQYF.

In its sample, this clonotype was seen a few times. A junction boundary mismatches the germline segment, possibly from a read error. CDR3 DNA sequence: TGTGCCAGCACCAAACCCCGAGAGTCCCAGTACTTC. The encoded protein is CASTKPRESQYF. J is TRBJ2-5 and V is TRBV12-3 or TRBV12-4; D remains ambiguous. This CDR3 contains 12 residues.

This clonotype occurred many times. The chain uses TRBV5-1 and TRBJ1-1; the D gene is possibly TRBD1 (5 bases). The CDR3 length is 15 residues. The germline V gene encodes CDR1 SGHRS and CDR2 YFSETQ. Trimming stripped 3 bases from V and 4 bases from J, with 16 bases between. DNA for the CDR3: TGCGCCAGCAGCTACCGTGGGGGGTTCAGCACTGAAGCTTTCTTT. Amino acid sequence: CASSYRGGFSTEAFF.

The chain recombines TRBV6-2 or TRBV6-3 with TRBJ2-7, with 9 bases aligning to TRBD2. V trimming: 2 bases; J trimming: 6 bases; junction bases outside the gene matches: 5. Germline CDR1 and CDR2: MNHEY and SVGEGT. The CDR3 sequence is 14 residues long. The CDR3 spells CASSYVLAGSEQYV. CDR3 bases: TGTGCCAGCAGTTACGTCCTAGCGGGGAGCGAGCAGTACGTC.

This clonotype was seen many times. The genes are TRBV24-1 and TRBJ2-3; a weak D match, TRBD2 (5 bases). This CDR3 has 12 amino acids. V lost 3 bases, J lost 6 bases, and 6 bases lay in between. Germline V gives CDR1 KGHDR, CDR2 SFDVKD. The CDR3 loop reads CATSDPGDTQYF. The CDR3 nucleotides read TGTGCCACCAGTGATCCGGGGGATACGCAGTATTTT.

The table lists this clonotype with a few counts. The chain employs TRBV29-1 and TRBJ2-2; D perhaps matches TRBD1 (6 bases). The CDR3 length is 13 residues. V dropped 6 bases and J dropped 7 bases, with 15 bases sitting between them. CDR1 is SQVTM, CDR2 ANQGSEA, per germline. CDR3 region: CSVVTGPGGELFF. The CDR3 DNA reads as TGCAGCGTAGTTACAGGGCCGGGCGGGGAGCTGTTTTTT.

The V and J genes are TRBV7-2 and TRBJ2-3, with 9 bases identical to TRBD1. The CDR3 is 16 residues long. The germline CDR1 and CDR2 sequences are SGHTA and FQGNSA. V shed 5 bases, J shed 0 bases, and the junction held 6 bases outside the gene matches. CDR3: CASSPYGQGSTDTQYF. CDR3 in DNA: TGTGCCAGCAGCCCATACGGACAGGGGAGCACAGATACGCAGTATTTT.